This T cell receptor (beta chain) was identified in a study of blood T cell repertoires in COVID-19. As for the study in general: Acute and convalescent COVID-19 samples came from the United States, Italy and Spain. PBMCs, B-cell-depleted T cells, or T cells were the source of the cDNA or gDNA that made up the material.

Authors' processing steps: Estimation of nucleated cell counts relied on the amplification of reference gene primers. Profiling relied on immunoSEQ multiplex PCR, and the TCRdb table lists in-frame clones only, not all of them. The V and J calls and the clone size are those of that table, but D and trimming were determined from the DNA. The sample shows around 200,000 clones, approximately 90% of them seen only once. This CDR3 comprises 13 residues. Trimming left V 5 bases short and J 12 bases short, with 17 bases between. Germline V gives CDR1 SGHVS, CDR2 FQNEAQ. The origin of this receptor is a man aged 45 to 65 with acute or convalescent COVID-19. The sample comprised peripheral blood. J is TRBJ1-5 and V is TRBV7-8; no clear D gene. CDR3 DNA: TGTGCCAGCAGCCTCACCCTAACCACCCTCCAGCATTTT. Translated: CASSLTLTTLQHF.